This passage covers 28 T cell receptor beta chains from one sample sequenced in a study of blood T cell repertoires in COVID-19 (dated by TCRdb to about 2020). Receptor amplification or capture employed the immunoSEQ multiplex PCR assay. TCRdb re-hosts the immuneACCESS table, in-frame sequences only. Its copies lack some clones; in the studies checked, an unresolved V gene accounts for under half of them, and the cause for the rest is not known. The sample yields 200,000 to 250,000 clones; about 83% were counted once. The ten largest clones take up approximately 6.2% of the sample. The sequencing sample was made of peripheral blood. The receptor set was obtained from an elderly woman with COVID-19, enrolled during active disease.

The chain employs TRBV5-4 and TRBJ1-4; D possibly corresponds to TRBD1 (6 bases). V was clipped by 4 bases and J by 7 bases, with 14 bases between them. The CDR3 is 14 amino acids. Germline CDR1 and CDR2: SGHNT and YYREEE (reference sequence). The CDR3 loop reads CASSRNRDREKLFF. CDR3 bases: TGTGCCAGCAGCCGGAACAGGGATCGTGAAAAACTGTTTTTT. Drawing the rest from reference TRBV5-4 and TRBJ1-4, the complete variable domain is ETGVTQSPTHLIKTRGQQVTLRCSSQSGHNTVSWYQQALGQGPQFIFQYYREEENGRGNFPPRFSGLQFPNYSSELNVNALELDDSALYLCASSRNRDREKLFFGSGTQLSVL.

The rearrangement links TRBV3-1 (or the pseudogene TRBV3-2) to TRBJ2-2; TRBD2 matches at 10 bases. Germline V gene data show CDR1 as LGHDT and CDR2 as YNNKEL (reference sequence). Losses at the gene ends were 0 bases for V and 8 bases for J; bases not matched to a gene: 3. This CDR3 spans 15 amino acids. The CDR3 loop reads CASSQDQRGGGELFF. CDR3 DNA: TGTGCCAGCAGCCAAGACCAGCGGGGGGGAGGGGAGCTGTTTTTT.

A note on this clone: The sample contains more than one DNA sequence encoding this CDR3. This chain links TRBV7-2 with TRBJ1-6, with a possible D match to TRBD1 (5 bases). V was clipped by 3 bases and J by 7 bases, with 10 bases between them. The germline gives CDR1 SGHTA, CDR2 FQGNSA. There are 14 residues in the CDR3. The CDR3 region is CASSLGQLNSPLHF. The CDR3 coding sequence is TGTGCCAGCAGCTTGGGGCAGTTGAATTCACCCCTCCACTTT.

The chain employs TRBV5-4 and TRBJ1-2; 12 bases fit TRBD1. The CDR3 totals 14 residues. The germline V gene encodes CDR1 SGHNT and CDR2 YYREEE (reference sequence). The V gene end was trimmed by 4 bases and the J gene end by 7 bases; junction bases not matched to a gene: 5. The CDR3 protein is CASSTGQGAGGYTF. CDR3 nucleotide sequence: TGTGCCAGCAGCACGGGACAGGGGGCCGGTGGCTACACCTTC.

On this clone: Additional DNA sequences in this sample encode the identical CDR3. J is TRBJ1-6 and V is TRBV19; weak D call: TRBD1 (6 bases). Germline V CDR1 and CDR2: LNHDA, SQIVND (reference sequence). Trimming took off 5 bases at V and 7 bases at J, with 9 bases between the two ends. The CDR3 length is 13 residues. The CDR3 bases are TGTGCCAGTAGTCGGCAGGGGAATTCACCCCTCCACTTT. As protein: CASSRQGNSPLHF.

The genes are TRBV28 and TRBJ1-1; 9 bases are shared with TRBD1. Germline V CDR1 and CDR2: MDHEN, SYDVKM. V lost 7 bases to trimming and J lost 4 bases; unmatched junction nucleotides: 10. The CDR3 sequence is 15 residues long. CDR3 in amino acids: CASTNPGTGLTEAFF. The CDR3 DNA reads as TGTGCCAGCACGAACCCCGGGACAGGGCTCACTGAAGCTTTCTTT.

The chain recombines TRBV4-2 with TRBJ1-2; no clear D gene. V was pared by 1 base and J by 5 bases, with 17 bases between. CDR1 and CDR2 from the germline V gene are LGHNA and YNFKEQ. The CDR3 contains 16 residues. The CDR3 spells CASSQVGNPTGYGYTF. CDR3 coding DNA: TGTGCCAGCAGCCAAGTAGGAAACCCTACGGGATATGGCTACACCTTC.

The chain is built from TRBV7-2 and TRBJ2-7, with 11 positions matching TRBD2. In germline, CDR1 is SGHTA, CDR2 FQGNSA. V dropped 6 bases and J dropped 5; count of bases not matched to a gene: 9. The CDR3 is 15 residues long. The CDR3 bases are TGTGCCAGCAGTAGTACTAGCGGGAGAATCCACGAGCAGTACTTC. Protein: CASSSTSGRIHEQYF.

J is TRBJ1-1 and V is TRBV7-8, with TRBD1 matching over 8 bases. V lost 3 bases and J lost 0; bases outside the gene matches: 6. The CDR3 is made up of 16 amino acids. Germline CDR1 and CDR2: SGHVS and FQNEAQ. Written as DNA, the CDR3 is TGTGCCAGCAGCTTTCGCCCGGACAGGGTGAACACTGAAGCTTTCTTT. Protein product: CASSFRPDRVNTEAFF.

The rearrangement joins TRBV27 to TRBJ2-4; 10 nucleotides align to TRBD1. CDR1 is MNHEY, CDR2 SMNVEV, per germline (reference sequence). The ends lost 2 bases at V and 0 bases at J; junction bases unmatched: 10. The CDR3 covers 19 residues. The CDR3, as DNA: TGTGCCAGCAGTTTAAGAGGAGGACAGGGGGAATCAGCCAAAAACATTCAGTACTTC. Its translation: CASSLRGGQGESAKNIQYF.

The genes are TRBV18 and TRBJ2-7; 10 bases are shared with TRBD1. Germline V gene sequence: CDR1 KGHSH, CDR2 LQKENI. V dropped 4 bases and J dropped 5; count of bases not matched to a gene: 11. The CDR3 runs 16 residues. This CDR3 reads CASSRGTGVGDNEQYV. Here the CDR3 DNA reads TGTGCCAGCTCACGCGGGACAGGGGTGGGAGACAACGAGCAGTACGTC.

The chain combines TRBV5-4 with TRBJ1-2; TRBD1 matches at 8 bases. The junction had 5 bases not matched to a gene; V was cut back by 0 bases and J by 4 bases. CDR1 and CDR2 (germline): SGHNT, YYREEE (reference sequence). CDR3 length: 15 amino acids. CDR3 loop: CASSLVDREGYGYTF. The DNA for the CDR3 is TGTGCCAGCAGCTTGGTGGACAGGGAAGGCTATGGCTACACCTTC.

The V and J genes are TRBV3-1 (or the pseudogene TRBV3-2) and TRBJ1-2; 9 bases are shared with TRBD1. V dropped 4 bases and J dropped 6; count of bases not matched to a gene: 6. The CDR3 is 14 amino acids. The germline gives CDR1 LGHDT, CDR2 YNNKEL (reference sequence). This CDR3 reads CASSPPDRGDGYTF. The CDR3 nucleotides read TGTGCCAGCAGCCCCCCGGACAGGGGCGATGGCTACACCTTC.

The chain employs TRBV2 and TRBJ1-2, with 11 bases identical to TRBD1. Unmatched junction bases numbered 2, after V lost 4 bases and J lost 7 bases. Germline V lookup: CDR1 SNHLY, CDR2 FYNNEI. This CDR3 region has 13 residues. CDR3 sequence reads: CASSGTGGGGYTF. The CDR3 nucleotides are TGTGCCAGCAGTGGGACAGGGGGCGGTGGCTACACCTTC.

The chain has TRBV7-2 and TRBJ2-3; D unresolved. The CDR3 runs 14 residues. Germline lookup yields CDR1 SGHTA and CDR2 FQGNSA. V was trimmed by 6 bases and J by 1 base, leaving 11 bases between them. CDR3 nucleotides: TGTGCCAGCAGGATAGACTCGGGCACAGATACGCAGTATTTT. It is translated as CASRIDSGTDTQYF.

V usage is TRBV28 and J usage is TRBJ2-5; D uncertain. The ends were cut back, 5 bases at V and 2 bases at J, with 12 bases in the middle. The CDR3 covers 14 residues. Germline V gene data show CDR1 as MDHEN and CDR2 as SYDVKM. The CDR3 is CASSTARIQETQYF. In nucleotides, the CDR3 is TGTGCCAGCAGTACCGCTAGGATTCAAGAGACCCAGTACTTC.

The V gene is TRBV18, the J gene TRBJ1-5; no clear D gene. V lost 2 bases and J lost 1, with 6 bases in between. The CDR3 has 14 amino acids. Germline V gives CDR1 KGHSH, CDR2 LQKENI. CDR3 bases: TGTGCCAGCTCACCAGGAGGGAGCAATCAGCCCCAGCATTTT. Translation gives CASSPGGSNQPQHF.

This chain links TRBV18 with TRBJ1-6, with unresolved D. Looked up from germline, CDR1 is KGHSH and CDR2 is LQKENI. Trimming removed 2 bases at V and 2 bases at J, with 13 bases between. The CDR3 has 17 amino acids. Here the CDR3 reads CASSPREAPTYNSPLHF. The CDR3 DNA follows: TGTGCCAGCTCACCAAGGGAGGCTCCGACCTATAATTCACCCCTCCACTTT.

The rearrangement links TRBV6-6 to TRBJ2-6; D uncertain. The CDR3 sequence is 14 residues long. The germline CDR1 and CDR2 sequences are MNHNY and SVGAGI (reference sequence). The ends were cut back, 4 bases at V and 2 bases at J, with 6 bases in the middle. The CDR3 is CASSLRAGANVLTF. The CDR3, as DNA: TGTGCCAGCAGTTTACGGGCTGGGGCCAACGTCCTGACTTTC.

The chain couples TRBV7-2 to TRBJ2-7, with D perhaps matching TRBD1 (6 bases). Trimming cost V 5 bases and J 2 bases, with 13 bases left between them. Per germline, CDR1 SGHTA and CDR2 FQGNSA. The CDR3 consists of 14 residues. CDR3: CASSPRTAPYEQYF. Written as DNA, the CDR3 is TGTGCCAGCAGCCCTCGGACAGCACCCTACGAGCAGTACTTC.

This clone was observed a few times. The chain joins TRBV5-1 to TRBJ1-3; weak D call: TRBD1 (6 bases). This CDR3 contains 14 residues. Germline CDR1 and CDR2: SGHRS and YFSETQ. Trimming left V 5 bases short and J 4 bases short, with 13 bases between. The CDR3 DNA is TGCGCCAGCAGTTTTGGACAGATCGGAAACACCATATATTTT. This sequence encodes CASSFGQIGNTIYF.

This clone was picked up a small number of times. CDR3: CASSYSWQPDTTEAFF. The CDR3, as DNA: TGTGCCAGCAGTTACTCGTGGCAGCCGGACACCACTGAAGCTTTCTTT. This rearrangement joins TRBV6-5 to TRBJ1-1, with D perhaps TRBD1 (5 bases). The CDR3 loop spans 16 amino acids. Trimming cost V 0 bases and J 4 bases, with 15 bases left between them. Germline V gene lookup returns CDR1 MNHEY and CDR2 SVGAGI.

The rearrangement joins TRBV5-1 to TRBJ1-3, with D possibly TRBD1 on 5 matching bases. V was trimmed by 1 base and J by 0 bases, leaving 14 bases between them. Germline-derived CDR1 and CDR2 are SGHRS and YFSETQ. This CDR3 has 17 amino acids. CDR3: CASSLIPPGLSGNTIYF. CDR3 coding DNA: TGCGCCAGCAGCTTGATCCCCCCAGGGCTCTCTGGAAACACCATATATTTT.

This sequence joins TRBV10-3 and TRBJ2-2, with D uncertain. V was trimmed by 2 bases and J by 6 bases, leaving 16 bases between them. CDR1 is ENHRY and CDR2 is SYGVKD in the germline V gene. CDR3 length: 16 residues. CDR3 DNA sequence: TGTGCCATCAGTGAGGGCACCACCCCCGCCGCCGGGGAGCTGTTTTTT. Translating it yields CAISEGTTPAAGELFF.

The genes are TRBV28 and TRBJ1-6; no reliable D call. This CDR3 spans 15 amino acids. V was clipped by 6 bases and J by 4 bases, with 13 bases between them. Germline values: CDR1 MDHEN, CDR2 SYDVKM. The CDR3 spells CASSRPGKYNSPLHF. CDR3 DNA: TGTGCCAGCAGCCGCCCGGGAAAATATAATTCACCCCTCCACTTT.

The J gene is TRBJ2-7, the V gene TRBV10-3, with 10 bases identical to TRBD1. Unmatched junction bases numbered 7, after V lost 3 bases and J lost 5 bases. From germline, CDR1 is ENHRY and CDR2 SYGVKD. The CDR3 has 15 amino acids. The CDR3 loop is CAISEPGQGIDEQYF. The CDR3 DNA is TGTGCCATCAGTGAACCGGGACAGGGGATCGACGAGCAGTACTTC.

V and J are TRBV5-4 and TRBJ2-5; perhaps TRBD2 as D (6 bases). Germline V gene data show CDR1 as SGHNT and CDR2 as YYREEE (reference sequence). This CDR3 is built from 15 residues. V was clipped by 4 bases and J by 4 bases, with 17 bases between them. In nucleotides, the CDR3 is TGTGCCAGCAGCAACCGGGAGCCCGCGGGAGAGACCCAGTACTTC. It is translated as CASSNREPAGETQYF. The full variable domain, completed using reference TRBV5-4 and TRBJ2-5, is ETGVTQSPTHLIKTRGQQVTLRCSSQSGHNTVSWYQQALGQGPQFIFQYYREEENGRGNFPPRFSGLQFPNYSSELNVNALELDDSALYLCASSNREPAGETQYFGPGTRLLVL.

The CDR3 DNA is TGTGCCTGGAGGGCCCCATCGGGACTAGCGGGGGGAACGAACACCGGGGAGCTGTTTTTT. Amino acids: CAWRAPSGLAGGTNTGELFF. This chain connects TRBV30 to TRBJ2-2; 15 bases fit TRBD2. The CDR3 has 20 amino acids. Looked up from germline, CDR1 is GTSNPN and CDR2 is SVGIG (reference sequence). V was pared by 3 bases and J by 0 bases, with 11 bases of the junction left unmatched.